The rows below give T cell receptor beta chains drawn from one sample of a study of T cells after posttransplantation cyclophosphamide. Some clones are missing from TCRdb's copy, which holds only in-frame ones; the method was immunoSEQ multiplex PCR. The repertoire yields roughly 10,000 clones, none seen only once; the top ten contain about 25%. Specimen: PBMCs, collected after allogeneic stem cell transplant with posttransplant cyclophosphamide. The receptors shown here come from a female patient in her thirties or forties who received an allogeneic stem cell transplant from a related donor, was CMV-positive, and had no GVHD. Part of the T cell pool may stem from the graft donor. Both conserved end residues are part of each CDR3. A D gene is named only where the DNA matches it firmly. For some rows the clone size is stated as once, few or many, or as a class when expanded; others skip it.

D: TRBD1; J: TRBJ2-7; V: TRBV5-4; size: many; CDR3: CASSLGTGAREQYF; DNA: TGTGCCAGCAGCTTAGGGACAGGGGCGAGAGAGCAGTACTTC
D: TRBD2; J: TRBJ2-1; V: TRBV9; size: many; CDR3: CASSSRLAGGRYNEQFF; DNA: TGTGCCAGCAGCTCTCGACTAGCGGGGGGCCGCTACAATGAGCAGTTCTTC
D: -; J: TRBJ1-1; V: TRBV12-3/TRBV12-4; size: -; CDR3: CASIVEGFGNTEAFF; DNA: TGTGCCAGCATCGTGGAGGGGTTCGGGAACACTGAAGCTTTCTTT
D: -; J: TRBJ1-6; V: TRBV9; size: many; CDR3: CASSGQINSPLHF; DNA: TGTGCCAGCAGCGGACAGATTAATTCACCCCTCCACTTT
D: TRBD2; J: TRBJ2-1; V: TRBV7-7; size: many; CDR3: CASSPAGGSYNEQFF; DNA: TGTGCCAGCAGCCCAGCGGGGGGGTCTTACAATGAGCAGTTCTTC
D: TRBD1; J: TRBJ1-5; V: TRBV24-1; size: many; CDR3: CATSESQGAGQPQHF; DNA: TGTGCCACCAGTGAGTCGCAGGGGGCAGGTCAGCCCCAGCATTTT
D: -; J: TRBJ1-2; V: TRBV24-1; size: many; CDR3: CATSDMAAYGYTF; DNA: TGTGCCACCAGTGACATGGCCGCCTATGGCTACACCTTC
D: -; J: TRBJ2-1; V: TRBV6-5; size: many; CDR3: CASSYSGPYNEQFF; DNA: TGTGCCAGCAGTTACTCGGGGCCTTACAATGAGCAGTTCTTC
D: -; J: TRBJ1-2; V: TRBV5-8; size: many; CDR3: CASSLAGGEANYGYTF; DNA: TGTGCCAGCAGCTTGGCCGGGGGGGAAGCTAACTATGGCTACACCTTC
D: -; J: TRBJ2-3; V: TRBV5-4; size: -; CDR3: CASSFPPAGVPSTDTQYF; DNA: TGTGCCAGCAGCTTTCCCCCTGCGGGTGTACCTAGCACAGATACGCAGTATTTT
D: -; J: TRBJ2-1; V: TRBV18; size: many; CDR3: CASSPPIGGAYNEQFF; DNA: TGTGCCAGCTCACCACCGATTGGGGGCGCGTACAATGAGCAGTTCTTC
D: -; J: TRBJ1-5; V: TRBV5-1; size: many; CDR3: CASSLEGLNQPQHF; DNA: TGCGCCAGCAGCTTGGAGGGCCTTAATCAGCCCCAGCATTTT
D: TRBD2; J: TRBJ2-1; V: TRBV29-1; size: many; CDR3: CSVLGGGGRNTYEQFF; DNA: TGCAGCGTTTTGGGCGGGGGGGGACGCAATACGTATGAGCAGTTCTTC
D: TRBD1; J: TRBJ2-7; V: TRBV28; size: many; CDR3: CASSLWGAGGDEQYF; DNA: TGTGCCAGCAGTTTATGGGGGGCAGGGGGAGACGAGCAGTACTTC
D: -; J: TRBJ2-3; V: TRBV2; size: few; CDR3: CASSRGTAGTDTQYF; DNA: TGTGCCAGCAGTCGCGGGACAGCCGGCACAGATACGCAGTATTTT
D: TRBD1; J: TRBJ2-6; V: TRBV6-4; size: many; CDR3: CATSTGTGTGANVLTF; DNA: TGTGCCACATCTACCGGGACAGGGACCGGGGCCAACGTCCTGACTTTC
D: -; J: TRBJ2-7; V: TRBV7-9; size: many; CDR3: CASSPPQTYEQYF; DNA: TGTGCCAGCAGCCCTCCCCAGACCTACGAGCAGTACTTC
D: TRBD2; J: TRBJ2-3; V: TRBV2; size: -; CDR3: CASSETTSGGKDTQYF; DNA: TGTGCCAGCAGTGAAACGACTAGCGGGGGGAAAGATACGCAGTATTTT
D: -; J: TRBJ2-2; V: TRBV5-1; size: many; CDR3: CASSPAGGANTGELFF; DNA: TGCGCCAGCAGCCCGGCGGGCGGGGCGAACACCGGGGAGCTGTTTTTT
D: -; J: TRBJ2-3; V: TRBV25-1; size: many; CDR3: CASSEQGGSSTDTQYF; DNA: TGTGCCAGCAGTGAACAAGGGGGATCTAGCACAGATACGCAGTATTTT
D: TRBD2; J: TRBJ2-5; V: TRBV6-6; size: many; CDR3: CASSYISGGSRETQYF; DNA: TGTGCCAGCAGTTACATTTCGGGGGGGTCCCGGGAGACCCAGTACTTC
D: TRBD2; J: TRBJ2-2; V: TRBV6-2/TRBV6-3; size: many; CDR3: CASSYGTSGYTGELFF; DNA: TGTGCCAGCAGTTACGGGACTAGCGGATACACCGGGGAGCTGTTTTTT
D: -; J: TRBJ2-1; V: TRBV6-2/TRBV6-3; size: many; CDR3: CASSYYGYNEQFF; DNA: TGTGCCAGCAGTTACTACGGGTACAATGAGCAGTTCTTC
D: -; J: TRBJ1-5; V: TRBV24-1; size: many; CDR3: CATRSGGGDSNQPQHF; DNA: TGTGCCACCCGAAGCGGGGGAGGAGATAGCAATCAGCCCCAGCATTTT
D: TRBD2; J: TRBJ2-3; V: TRBV24-1; size: many; CDR3: CATSDFCRGGFSTDTQYF; DNA: TGTGCCACCAGTGATTTCTGTCGGGGGGGCTTCTCGACAGATACGCAGTATTTT
D: TRBD1; J: TRBJ2-7; V: TRBV7-9; size: many; CDR3: CASSLGPRGQGTYEQYF; DNA: TGTGCCAGCAGCTTAGGGCCCCGAGGACAGGGGACTTACGAGCAGTACTTC
D: -; J: TRBJ2-5; V: TRBV12-5; size: many; CDR3: CASGLVGRAQYF; DNA: TGTGCTAGTGGTTTGGTAGGGCGGGCCCAGTACTTC
D: -; J: TRBJ1-4; V: TRBV4-1; size: many; CDR3: CASSHREPTNEKLFF; DNA: TGCGCCAGCAGCCACAGGGAACCAACTAATGAAAAACTGTTTTTT
D: -; J: TRBJ1-5; V: TRBV12-5; size: many; CDR3: CASGSSDVSNQPQHF; DNA: TGTGCTAGTGGTTCCTCAGATGTTAGCAATCAGCCCCAGCATTTT
D: -; J: TRBJ1-1; V: TRBV2; size: many; CDR3: CASSLGRGANTEAFF; DNA: TGTGCCAGCAGCCTAGGTCGGGGGGCCAACACTGAAGCTTTCTTT
D: -; J: TRBJ2-7; V: TRBV5-6; size: many; CDR3: CASSFALVERDEQYF; DNA: TGTGCCAGCAGCTTCGCTCTAGTGGAGCGGGACGAGCAGTACTTC
D: -; J: TRBJ1-2; V: TRBV29-1; size: many; CDR3: CSVEDLPTNYGYTF; DNA: TGCAGCGTTGAAGATCTCCCAACAAACTATGGCTACACCTTC
D: -; J: TRBJ2-3; V: TRBV6-6; size: -; CDR3: CASSYSKWGGTDTQYF; DNA: TGTGCCAGCAGTTACTCGAAGTGGGGGGGCACAGATACGCAGTATTTT
D: -; J: TRBJ2-2; V: TRBV10-1; size: many; CDR3: CASSESMGRSTGELFF; DNA: TGCGCCAGCAGTGAGTCGATGGGGCGAAGCACCGGGGAGCTGTTTTTT
D: -; J: TRBJ1-1; V: TRBV11-2; size: many; CDR3: CASSPRGNTEAFF; DNA: TGTGCCAGCAGCCCGAGGGGGAACACTGAAGCTTTCTTT
D: TRBD2; J: TRBJ2-2; V: TRBV6-5; size: many; CDR3: CASSSGGGNTGELFF; DNA: TGTGCCAGCAGTTCCGGCGGGGGGAACACCGGGGAGCTGTTTTTT
D: -; J: TRBJ1-6; V: TRBV9; size: many; CDR3: CASSKRQVDSPLHF; DNA: TGTGCCAGCAGCAAACGACAGGTAGACTCACCCCTCCACTTT
D: TRBD1; J: TRBJ1-4; V: TRBV6-5; size: many; CDR3: CASSFNRGKLFF; DNA: TGTGCCAGCAGTTTCAACAGGGGAAAACTGTTTTTT
D: TRBD1; J: TRBJ1-5; V: TRBV19; size: many; CDR3: CAIGTATSQPQHF; DNA: TGTGCCATCGGGACAGCAACGAGTCAGCCCCAGCATTTT
D: TRBD1; J: TRBJ1-4; V: TRBV6-2/TRBV6-3; size: many; CDR3: CASSRIDRANEKLFF; DNA: TGTGCCAGCAGCCGGATTGACAGGGCGAATGAAAAACTGTTTTTT
D: TRBD1; J: TRBJ2-2; V: TRBV19; size: many; CDR3: CASSIEGGRGYGTGELFF; DNA: TGTGCCAGTAGTATAGAAGGAGGCAGGGGGTACGGGACCGGGGAGCTGTTTTTT
D: -; J: TRBJ2-1; V: TRBV5-4; size: many; CDR3: CASSLEVVSYNEQFF; DNA: TGTGCCAGCAGCTTGGAGGTCGTCTCCTACAATGAGCAGTTCTTC
D: -; J: TRBJ1-1; V: TRBV19; size: many; CDR3: CASSFYGHGNTEAFF; DNA: TGTGCCAGTAGTTTCTACGGTCACGGGAACACTGAAGCTTTCTTT
D: -; J: TRBJ1-2; V: TRBV25-1; size: many; CDR3: CASSEYKHARPPACYTF; DNA: TGTGCCAGCAGTGAATATAAGCACGCCAGGCCACCCGCGTGCTACACCTTC
D: -; J: TRBJ1-1; V: TRBV2; size: many; CDR3: CASSVASPEAFF; DNA: TGTGCCAGCAGTGTGGCTTCGCCTGAAGCTTTCTTT